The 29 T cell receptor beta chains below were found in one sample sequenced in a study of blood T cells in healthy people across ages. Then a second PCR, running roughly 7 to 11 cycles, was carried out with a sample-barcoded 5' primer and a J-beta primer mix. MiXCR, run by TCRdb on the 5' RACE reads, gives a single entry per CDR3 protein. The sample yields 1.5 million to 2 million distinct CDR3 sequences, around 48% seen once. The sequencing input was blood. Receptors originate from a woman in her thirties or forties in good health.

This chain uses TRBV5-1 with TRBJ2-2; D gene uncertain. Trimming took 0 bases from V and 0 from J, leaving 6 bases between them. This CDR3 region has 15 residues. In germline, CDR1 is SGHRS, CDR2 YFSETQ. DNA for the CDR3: TGCGCCAGCAGCTTGGGGCTAGCGAACACCGGGGAGCTGTTTTTT. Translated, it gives CASSLGLANTGELFF.

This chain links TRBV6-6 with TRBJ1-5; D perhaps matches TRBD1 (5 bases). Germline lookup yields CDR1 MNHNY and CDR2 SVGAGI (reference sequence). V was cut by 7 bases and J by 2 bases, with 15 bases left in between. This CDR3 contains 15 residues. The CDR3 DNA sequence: TGTGCCAGCATAGGAACTAGGGGTGGCAATCAGCCCCAGCATTTT. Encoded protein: CASIGTRGGNQPQHF.

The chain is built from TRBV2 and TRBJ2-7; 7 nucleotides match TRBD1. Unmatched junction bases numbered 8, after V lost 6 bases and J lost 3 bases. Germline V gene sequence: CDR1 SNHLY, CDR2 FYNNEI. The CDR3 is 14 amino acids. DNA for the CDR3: TGTGCCAGCAGGTTCGGGACAGTTAGCTACGAGCAGTACTTC. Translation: CASRFGTVSYEQYF.

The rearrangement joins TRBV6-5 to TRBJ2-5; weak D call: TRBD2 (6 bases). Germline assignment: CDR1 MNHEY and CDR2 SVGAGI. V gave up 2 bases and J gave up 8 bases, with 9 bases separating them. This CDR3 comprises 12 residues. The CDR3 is CASSYGGATQYF. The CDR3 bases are TGTGCCAGCAGTTACGGCGGGGCTACCCAGTACTTC.

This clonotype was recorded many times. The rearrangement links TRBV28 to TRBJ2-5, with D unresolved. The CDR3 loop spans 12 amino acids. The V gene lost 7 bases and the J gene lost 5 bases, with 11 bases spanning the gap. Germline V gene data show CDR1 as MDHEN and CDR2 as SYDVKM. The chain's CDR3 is CASIGFSETQYF. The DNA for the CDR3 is TGTGCCAGCATCGGGTTCTCGGAGACCCAGTACTTC.

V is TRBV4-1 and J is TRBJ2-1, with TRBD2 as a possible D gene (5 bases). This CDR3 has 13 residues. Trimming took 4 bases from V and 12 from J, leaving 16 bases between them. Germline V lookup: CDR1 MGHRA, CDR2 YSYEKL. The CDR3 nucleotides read TGCGCCAGCAGCCCCAACGACGGACTTTCGCAGTTCTTC. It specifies CASSPNDGLSQFF.

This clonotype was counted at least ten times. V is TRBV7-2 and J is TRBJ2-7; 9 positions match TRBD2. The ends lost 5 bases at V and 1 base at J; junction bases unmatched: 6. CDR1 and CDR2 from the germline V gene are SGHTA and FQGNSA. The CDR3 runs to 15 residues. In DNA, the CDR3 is TGTGCCAGCAGCGGGCGGGGGGGACAGTCCTACGAGCAGTACTTC. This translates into CASSGRGGQSYEQYF.

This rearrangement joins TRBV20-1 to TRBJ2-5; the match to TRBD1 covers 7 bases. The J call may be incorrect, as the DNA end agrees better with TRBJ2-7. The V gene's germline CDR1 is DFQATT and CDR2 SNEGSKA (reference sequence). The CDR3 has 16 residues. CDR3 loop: CSARPPDRAVSGEQYF. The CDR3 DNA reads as TGCAGTGCTAGACCTCCCGACAGGGCGGTATCGGGCGAGCAGTACTTC.

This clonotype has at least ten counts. The CDR3 spells CASVVGGSGANVLTF. The CDR3 nucleotides read TGTGCCAGCGTAGTTGGGGGCTCTGGGGCCAACGTCCTGACTTTC. The V and J genes are TRBV28 and TRBJ2-6, with D perhaps given as TRBD1 or TRBD2 (5 bases each). This CDR3 has 15 amino acids. Germline assignment: CDR1 MDHEN and CDR2 SYDVKM. Trimming pared 8 bases from V and 0 bases from J, leaving 11 bases between.

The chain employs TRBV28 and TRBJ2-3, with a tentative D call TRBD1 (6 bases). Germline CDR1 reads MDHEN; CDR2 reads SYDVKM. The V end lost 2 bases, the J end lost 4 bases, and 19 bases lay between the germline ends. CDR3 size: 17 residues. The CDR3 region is CASSLGGPGVGADTQYF. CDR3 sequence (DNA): TGTGCCAGCAGTTTAGGGGGACCAGGGGTGGGGGCAGATACGCAGTATTTT.

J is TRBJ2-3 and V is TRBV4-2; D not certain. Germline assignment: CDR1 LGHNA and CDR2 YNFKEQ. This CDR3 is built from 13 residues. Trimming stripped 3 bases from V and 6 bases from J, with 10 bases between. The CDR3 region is CASSQVLHDTQYF. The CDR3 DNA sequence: TGTGCCAGCAGCCAGGTACTCCACGATACGCAGTATTTT.

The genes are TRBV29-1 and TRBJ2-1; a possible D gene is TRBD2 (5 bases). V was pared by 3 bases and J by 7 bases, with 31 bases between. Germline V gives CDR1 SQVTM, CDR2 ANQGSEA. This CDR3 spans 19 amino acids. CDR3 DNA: TGCAGCGTTGAGGAGGTTCCTAGCAGGACCCCTACTTCGAGGAATGAGCAGTTCTTC. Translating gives CSVEEVPSRTPTSRNEQFF.

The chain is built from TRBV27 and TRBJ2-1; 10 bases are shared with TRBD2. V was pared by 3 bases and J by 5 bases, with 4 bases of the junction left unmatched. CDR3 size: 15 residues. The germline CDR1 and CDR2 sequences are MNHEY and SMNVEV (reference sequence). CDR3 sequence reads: CASSFGSGGHNEQFF. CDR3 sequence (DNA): TGTGCCAGCAGTTTCGGTAGCGGGGGGCACAATGAGCAGTTCTTC.

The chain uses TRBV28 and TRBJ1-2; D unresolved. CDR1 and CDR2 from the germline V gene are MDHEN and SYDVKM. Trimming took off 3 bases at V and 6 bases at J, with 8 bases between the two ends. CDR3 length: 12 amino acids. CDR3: CASSFAVHGYTF. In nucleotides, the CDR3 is TGTGCCAGCAGTTTTGCGGTCCATGGCTACACCTTC.

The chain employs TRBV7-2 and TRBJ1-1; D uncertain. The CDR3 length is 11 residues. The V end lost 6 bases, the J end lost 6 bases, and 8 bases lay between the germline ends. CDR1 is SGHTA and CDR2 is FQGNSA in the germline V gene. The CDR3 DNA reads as TGTGCCAGCAGTCTTTACCCTGAAGCTTTCTTT. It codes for CASSLYPEAFF.

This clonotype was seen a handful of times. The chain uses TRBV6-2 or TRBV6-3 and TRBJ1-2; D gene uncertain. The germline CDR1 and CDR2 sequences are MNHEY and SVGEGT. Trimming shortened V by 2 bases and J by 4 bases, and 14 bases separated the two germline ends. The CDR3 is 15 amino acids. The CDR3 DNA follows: TGTGCCAGCAGTTACGCGTGGGAGTACCGCTATGGCTACACCTTC. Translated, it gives CASSYAWEYRYGYTF.

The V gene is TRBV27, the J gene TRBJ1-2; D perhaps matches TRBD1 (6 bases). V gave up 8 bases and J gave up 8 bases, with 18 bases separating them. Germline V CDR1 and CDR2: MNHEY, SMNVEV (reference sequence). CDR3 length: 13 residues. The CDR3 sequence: CASGRDGGRGYTF. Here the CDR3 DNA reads TGTGCCAGCGGCCGGGACGGGGGCCGAGGCTACACCTTC.

CDR3 sequence (DNA): TGTGCCAGCAGCCAAGGGCAGAACAATCAGCCCCAGCATTTT. The encoded protein is CASSQGQNNQPQHF. The V gene is TRBV3-1, the J gene TRBJ1-5; D not certain. The CDR3 runs to 14 residues. Trimming removed 1 base from V and 3 bases from J, with 7 bases in between. CDR1 and CDR2 (germline): LGHDT, YNNKEL (reference sequence).

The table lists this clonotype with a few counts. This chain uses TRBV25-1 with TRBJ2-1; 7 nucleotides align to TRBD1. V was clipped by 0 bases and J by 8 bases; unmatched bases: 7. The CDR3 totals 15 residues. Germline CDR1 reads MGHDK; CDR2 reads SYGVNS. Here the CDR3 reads CASSEYGQVMHEQFF. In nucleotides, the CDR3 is TGTGCCAGCAGTGAATATGGACAGGTTATGCATGAGCAGTTCTTC.

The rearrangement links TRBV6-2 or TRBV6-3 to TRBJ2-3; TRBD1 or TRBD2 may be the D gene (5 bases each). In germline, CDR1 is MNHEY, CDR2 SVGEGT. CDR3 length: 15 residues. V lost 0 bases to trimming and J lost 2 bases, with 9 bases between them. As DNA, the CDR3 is TGTGCCAGCAGTTACTCGGGACGGCCCACAGATACGCAGTATTTT. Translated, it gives CASSYSGRPTDTQYF.

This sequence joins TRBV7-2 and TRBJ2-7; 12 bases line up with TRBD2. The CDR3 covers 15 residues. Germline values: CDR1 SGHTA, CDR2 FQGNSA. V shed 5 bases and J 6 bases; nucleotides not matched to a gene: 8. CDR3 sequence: CASSPSGGARGEQYF. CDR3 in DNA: TGTGCCAGCAGCCCTAGCGGGGGGGCAAGAGGCGAGCAGTACTTC.

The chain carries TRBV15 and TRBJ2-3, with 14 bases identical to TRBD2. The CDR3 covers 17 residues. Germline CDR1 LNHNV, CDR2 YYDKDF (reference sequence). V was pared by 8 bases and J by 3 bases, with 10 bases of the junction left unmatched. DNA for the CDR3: TGTGCCACCGCCGGGACTAGCGGGGGCCAGGATACAGATACGCAGTATTTT. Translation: CATAGTSGGQDTDTQYF.

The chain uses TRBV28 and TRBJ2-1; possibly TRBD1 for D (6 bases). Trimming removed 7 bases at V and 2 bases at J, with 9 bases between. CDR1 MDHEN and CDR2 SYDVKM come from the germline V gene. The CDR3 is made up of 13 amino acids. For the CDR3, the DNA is TGTGCCAGCAAGGCAGGGGCCTACAATGAGCAGTTCTTC. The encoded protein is CASKAGAYNEQFF.

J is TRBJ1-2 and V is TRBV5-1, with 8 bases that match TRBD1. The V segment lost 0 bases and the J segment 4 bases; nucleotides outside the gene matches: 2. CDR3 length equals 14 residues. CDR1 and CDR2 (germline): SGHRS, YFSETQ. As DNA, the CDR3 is TGCGCCAGCAGCTTGGATGGACAGGGCTATGGCTACACCTTC. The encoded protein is CASSLDGQGYGYTF. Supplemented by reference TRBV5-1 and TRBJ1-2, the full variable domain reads KAGVTQTPRYLIKTRGQQVTLSCSPISGHRSVSWYQQTPGQGLQFLFEYFSETQRNKGNFPGRFSGRQFSNSRSEMNVSTLELGDSALYLCASSLDGQGYGYTFGSGTRLTVV.

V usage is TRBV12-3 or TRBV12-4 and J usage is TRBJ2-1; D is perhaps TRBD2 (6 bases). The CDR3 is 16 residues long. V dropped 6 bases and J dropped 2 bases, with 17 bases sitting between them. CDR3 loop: CASSSRDLLTYNEQFF. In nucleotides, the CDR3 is TGTGCCAGCAGCTCGCGGGACTTATTAACCTACAATGAGCAGTTCTTC.

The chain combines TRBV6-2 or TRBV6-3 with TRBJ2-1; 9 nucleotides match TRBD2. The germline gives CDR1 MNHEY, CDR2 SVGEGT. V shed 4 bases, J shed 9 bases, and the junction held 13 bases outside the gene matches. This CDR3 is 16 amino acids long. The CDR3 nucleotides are TGTGCCAGCAGTTCGTCCGTCGGCGGGGGGGCCGCTGAGCAGTTCTTC. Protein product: CASSSSVGGGAAEQFF.

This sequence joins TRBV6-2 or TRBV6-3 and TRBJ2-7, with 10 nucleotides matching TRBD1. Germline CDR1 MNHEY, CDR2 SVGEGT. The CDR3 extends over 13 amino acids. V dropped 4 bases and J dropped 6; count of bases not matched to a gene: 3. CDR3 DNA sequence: TGTGCCAGCAGTTGGACAGGGGGTTGCGAGCAGTACTTC. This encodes CASSWTGGCEQYF.

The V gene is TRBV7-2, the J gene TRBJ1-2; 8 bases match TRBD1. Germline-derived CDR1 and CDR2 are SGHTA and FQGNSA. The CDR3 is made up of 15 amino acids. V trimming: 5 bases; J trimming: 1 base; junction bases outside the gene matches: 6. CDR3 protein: CASSGQGLINYGYTF. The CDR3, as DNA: TGTGCCAGCAGCGGACAGGGTTTAATTAACTATGGCTACACCTTC.

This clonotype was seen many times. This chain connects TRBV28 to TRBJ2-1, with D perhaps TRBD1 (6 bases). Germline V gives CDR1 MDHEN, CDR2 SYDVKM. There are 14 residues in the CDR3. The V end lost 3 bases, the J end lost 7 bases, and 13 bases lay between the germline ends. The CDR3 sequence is CASSLAGVLNEQFF. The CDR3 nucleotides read TGTGCCAGCAGTTTGGCAGGGGTTTTGAATGAGCAGTTCTTC.